A selection of T cell receptor beta chains follows, all from one sample in a study of OX40 agonist ivuxolimab in advanced cancers. The repertoire was sequenced with immunoSEQ multiplex PCR; TCRdb's copy has only in-frame clones and lacks some. The sample has tens of thousands of clones, almost 85% seen once. The specimen comprised CD4+ or CD8+ T cells sorted from blood, sampled in a trial of the OX40 agonist ivuxolimab. The receptors come from an adult with an advanced solid tumor such as melanoma, head and neck, liver or kidney cancer. Each CDR3 is given without its conserved first and last residue. The order of the fields is CDR3 protein, CDR3 length, J gene, V gene.

CDR3aa: ASSPRQGPTSTDTQY; len: 15; j_gene: TRBJ2-3; v_gene: TRBV5-1
CDR3aa: ASSQGDESWGANEQF; len: 15; j_gene: TRBJ2-1; v_gene: TRBV4-1
CDR3aa: ASSRSGTEAF; len: 10; j_gene: TRBJ1-1; v_gene: TRBV6-5
CDR3aa: AISESMGGEYNEQF; len: 14; j_gene: TRBJ2-1; v_gene: TRBV10-3
CDR3aa: ASSLTAEDTSTDTQY; len: 15; j_gene: TRBJ2-3; v_gene: TRBV5-1
CDR3aa: ARSLDRATGNLNQPQH; len: 16; j_gene: TRBJ1-5; v_gene: TRBV7-5
CDR3aa: ASSLSGGPPDTQY; len: 13; j_gene: TRBJ2-3; v_gene: TRBV5-1
CDR3aa: ASSDTGGGGELF; len: 12; j_gene: TRBJ2-2; v_gene: TRBV6-4
CDR3aa: ASSLRTAGNTIY; len: 12; j_gene: TRBJ1-3; v_gene: TRBV13
CDR3aa: AISEDRMNTEAF; len: 12; j_gene: TRBJ1-1; v_gene: TRBV10-3
CDR3aa: ASSPESPYGEAF; len: 12; j_gene: TRBJ1-1; v_gene: TRBV27
CDR3aa: ASSLSADTQY; len: 10; j_gene: TRBJ2-3; v_gene: TRBV7-6
CDR3aa: ASPDPYWQGGTEAF; len: 14; j_gene: TRBJ1-1; v_gene: TRBV21-1
CDR3aa: ASSWGTGTDTQY; len: 12; j_gene: TRBJ2-3; v_gene: TRBV5-6
CDR3aa: ASSYGPSYEQY; len: 11; j_gene: TRBJ2-7; v_gene: TRBV6-9
CDR3aa: ASSLIGGRETQY; len: 12; j_gene: TRBJ2-5; v_gene: TRBV7-3
CDR3aa: ASTFGGRRGGSQPQH; len: 15; j_gene: TRBJ1-5; v_gene: TRBV28
CDR3aa: ASSLPQGIGALH; len: 12; j_gene: TRBJ1-6; v_gene: TRBV7-9
CDR3aa: ASTGENTDTQY; len: 11; j_gene: TRBJ2-3; v_gene: TRBV2
CDR3aa: ASSLAPSGLTDTQY; len: 14; j_gene: TRBJ2-3; v_gene: TRBV28
CDR3aa: ASSERGLMKNQPQH; len: 14; j_gene: TRBJ1-5; v_gene: TRBV5-6
CDR3aa: AIKGLNTEAF; len: 10; j_gene: TRBJ1-1; v_gene: TRBV19
CDR3aa: AIPGARVSQF; len: 10; j_gene: TRBJ2-1; v_gene: TRBV11-3
CDR3aa: ASSLAGTAYEQY; len: 12; j_gene: TRBJ2-7; v_gene: TRBV5-1
CDR3aa: ASRDSYGYT; len: 9; j_gene: TRBJ1-2; v_gene: TRBV6-1
CDR3aa: ASSLSTEGGNYGYT; len: 14; j_gene: TRBJ1-2; v_gene: TRBV27
CDR3aa: ASSFVGTDTQY; len: 11; j_gene: TRBJ2-3; v_gene: TRBV7-3
CDR3aa: ASSELRRTGVLDEQF; len: 15; j_gene: TRBJ2-1; v_gene: TRBV25-1
CDR3aa: ASSITGNGELF; len: 11; j_gene: TRBJ2-2; v_gene: TRBV9
CDR3aa: ASSFVRSSSGNTIY; len: 14; j_gene: TRBJ1-3; v_gene: TRBV7-9
CDR3aa: ASGGPSVDEQF; len: 11; j_gene: TRBJ2-1; v_gene: TRBV7-9
CDR3aa: AWSVGNEQF; len: 9; j_gene: TRBJ2-1; v_gene: TRBV30
CDR3aa: ASSLGPGGAEF; len: 11; j_gene: TRBJ2-1; v_gene: TRBV9
CDR3aa: ASSLAPQGSQYEQY; len: 14; j_gene: TRBJ2-7; v_gene: TRBV5-1
CDR3aa: ASSLGTADIYGYT; len: 13; j_gene: TRBJ1-2; v_gene: TRBV7-9
CDR3aa: ASTPGEGSYNSPLH; len: 14; j_gene: TRBJ1-6; v_gene: TRBV4-1
CDR3aa: ASSATGNTEAF; len: 11; j_gene: TRBJ1-1; v_gene: TRBV19
CDR3aa: ASSLGPSGGTKETQY; len: 15; j_gene: TRBJ2-5; v_gene: TRBV5-4
CDR3aa: ASSRGRGDEQF; len: 11; j_gene: TRBJ2-1; v_gene: TRBV13
CDR3aa: ASRTGIDKNIQY; len: 12; j_gene: TRBJ2-4; v_gene: TRBV2
CDR3aa: ASSQERTSDTQY; len: 12; j_gene: TRBJ2-3; v_gene: TRBV4-1
CDR3aa: AISAQDLPGVQY; len: 12; j_gene: TRBJ2-7; v_gene: TRBV10-3
CDR3aa: ASSVDGSRTGELF; len: 13; j_gene: TRBJ2-2; v_gene: TRBV9
CDR3aa: ASSTRQGAEAF; len: 11; j_gene: TRBJ1-1; v_gene: TRBV9
CDR3aa: ASSQVTGVNSPLH; len: 13; j_gene: TRBJ1-6; v_gene: TRBV4-1
CDR3aa: ASSYGGRAYNEQF; len: 13; j_gene: TRBJ2-1; v_gene: TRBV6-5
CDR3aa: ASSGGSGANVLT; len: 12; j_gene: TRBJ2-6; v_gene: TRBV9
CDR3aa: SVEVPSATGYT; len: 11; j_gene: TRBJ1-2; v_gene: TRBV29-1
CDR3aa: SVEQGQGQGYGYT; len: 13; j_gene: TRBJ1-2; v_gene: TRBV29-1
CDR3aa: ASTVTSGVTSSTDTQY; len: 16; j_gene: TRBJ2-3; v_gene: TRBV5-1
CDR3aa: ASSERGLMKNQPQH; len: 14; j_gene: TRBJ1-5; v_gene: TRBV2
CDR3aa: ASSLGTGQGYT; len: 11; j_gene: TRBJ1-2; v_gene: TRBV7-9
CDR3aa: ATEDRGDTGELF; len: 12; j_gene: TRBJ2-2; v_gene: TRBV6-1
CDR3aa: ASSYSQGAYTGELF; len: 14; j_gene: TRBJ2-2; v_gene: TRBV6-5
CDR3aa: AVGDGSYEQY; len: 10; j_gene: TRBJ2-7; v_gene: TRBV6-5
CDR3aa: ASSGGLGRTGEKLF; len: 14; j_gene: TRBJ1-4; v_gene: TRBV9
CDR3aa: ASSERGLMKNQPQH; len: 14; j_gene: TRBJ1-5; v_gene: TRBV13
CDR3aa: ASTLMGTEAF; len: 10; j_gene: TRBJ1-1; v_gene: TRBV28
CDR3aa: ASSPGTSLTEQY; len: 12; j_gene: TRBJ2-7; v_gene: TRBV27
CDR3aa: ASSHNEGAGNTEAF; len: 14; j_gene: TRBJ1-1; v_gene: TRBV9